These 12 T cell receptor beta chains originate from one sample sequenced in a study of blood T cells in healthy people across ages. The use of a sample-barcoded 5' primer and a J-beta primer mix characterized a second PCR of roughly 6 to 11 cycles. TCRdb itself ran the 5' RACE reads through MiXCR, one entry per CDR3 protein. The sample records about a million distinct CDR3 sequences, 35% to 40% being singletons. Sequencing used blood. Receptors originate from a young man in good health.

In this sample, this clonotype turned up a few times. The chain joins TRBV12-3 or TRBV12-4 to TRBJ2-3; a weak D match, TRBD2 (6 bases). V lost 5 bases and J 5 bases, leaving 20 bases between the germline ends. There are 16 residues in the CDR3. CDR3 in amino acids: CASSPRLVGAGDTQYF. The DNA of the CDR3 is TGTGCCAGCAGTCCCAGACTAGTGGGCGCGGGAGATACGCAGTATTTT.

This clonotype was seen a handful of times. This CDR3 is CASSQDNGGLAVETQYF. CDR3 coding DNA: TGTGCCAGCAGCCAAGATAATGGAGGACTAGCGGTTGAGACCCAGTACTTC. The chain carries TRBV3-1 and TRBJ2-5, with TRBD2 identical over 10 bases. With 0 bases clipped from V and 5 bases from J, the junction kept 9 bases outside the gene matches. The CDR3 extends over 17 amino acids. Germline V gives CDR1 LGHDT, CDR2 YNNKEL (reference sequence).

The genes are TRBV20-1 and TRBJ2-1; either TRBD1 or TRBD2 may fit D (6 bases each). Germline V gives CDR1 DFQATT, CDR2 SNEGSKA (reference sequence). V gave up 0 bases and J gave up 4 bases, with 25 bases separating them. The length of the CDR3 is 19 residues. CDR3 nucleotides: TGCAGTGCTAGAGACGCAACACCTCGACCAGGGGACTTTTACAATGAGCAGTTCTTC. This sequence encodes CSARDATPRPGDFYNEQFF.

This clonotype was observed many times. This chain connects TRBV27 to TRBJ2-1; TRBD2 agrees at 14 bases. Germline CDR1 and CDR2: MNHEY and SMNVEV (reference sequence). V shed 5 bases and J 2 bases; nucleotides not matched to a gene: 2. The CDR3 covers 16 residues. CDR3: CASSVTSGGAYNEQFF. The CDR3 DNA reads TGTGCCAGCAGTGTGACTAGCGGGGGGGCCTACAATGAGCAGTTCTTC.

This clonotype was recorded a few times. The chain employs TRBV11-2 and TRBJ2-4, with 7 positions matching TRBD2. V dropped 4 bases and J dropped 0; count of bases not matched to a gene: 6. The CDR3 has 16 amino acids. Germline CDR1 SGHAT, CDR2 FQNNGV. The CDR3 reads CASSWTGGLAKNIQYF. The DNA of the CDR3 is TGTGCCAGCAGCTGGACCGGGGGGTTAGCCAAAAACATTCAGTACTTC. Supplemented by reference TRBV11-2 and TRBJ2-4, the full variable domain reads EAGVAQSPRYKIIEKRQSVAFWCNPISGHATLYWYQQILGQGPKLLIQFQNNGVVDDSQLPKDRFSAERLKGVDSTLKIQPAKLEDSAVYLCASSWTGGLAKNIQYFGAGTRLSVL.

The V and J genes are TRBV5-6 and TRBJ2-7, with 7 bases matching TRBD1. The better agreement between TRBJ2-4 and the DNA end casts doubt on the J call. Germline V gives CDR1 SGHDT, CDR2 YYEEEE. This CDR3 is built from 15 residues. CDR3 sequence reads: CASSDLGQSKNIQYF. The CDR3 nucleotides are TGTGCCAGCAGCGACCTGGGACAGTCCAAAAACATTCAGTACTTC.

To note about this clonotype: A read error may explain this, as a much larger clone is one base away. The chain couples TRBV5-1 to TRBJ2-1; 11 nucleotides align to TRBD2. The J call could be wrong; TRBJ2-7 is a better fit for the DNA end. The CDR3 consists of 17 residues. Germline assignment: CDR1 SGHRS and CDR2 YFSETQ. CDR3 coding DNA: TGCGCCAGCAGCTATAACGGACTAGCGGGTGTTTACAATGAGCAGTACTTC. Residues: CASSYNGLAGVYNEQYF.

This clonotype was found once. The gene calls are TRBV2 and TRBJ2-5; maybe TRBD1 (5 bases). The CDR3 spans 12 residues. Trimming pared 10 bases from V and 0 bases from J, leaving 9 bases between. CDR1 is SNHLY, CDR2 FYNNEI, per germline. The CDR3 protein is CATADNQETQYF. The CDR3 region has the DNA TGTGCCACCGCGGACAACCAAGAGACCCAGTACTTC.

This clonotype was seen more than once but under ten times. This rearrangement joins TRBV14 to TRBJ1-1, with 7 bases aligning to TRBD1. Germline CDR1 is SGHDN and CDR2 is FVKESK. After removal of 2 bases from V and 5 bases from J, the junction contained 11 bases not matched to a gene. This CDR3 region has 16 residues. Here the CDR3 reads CASSQTSIPGGTEAFF. CDR3 nucleotide sequence: TGTGCCAGCAGCCAAACAAGCATTCCAGGGGGGACTGAAGCTTTCTTT.

CDR3 sequence (DNA): TGTGCCAGCAGCTTGGCCCCAGCGGGGTCCAATGAGCAGTTCTTC. Its translation: CASSLAPAGSNEQFF. The chain joins TRBV5-5 to TRBJ2-1; 7 bases agree with TRBD2. From germline, CDR1 is SGHKS and CDR2 YYEKEE (reference sequence). The J segment lost 6 bases and the V segment lost 0 bases, leaving 6 bases of the junction unmatched. CDR3 size: 15 residues.

V gene TRBV7-2 combines with J gene TRBJ1-5, with 7 bases matching TRBD1. Germline loops: CDR1 SGHTA, CDR2 FQGNSA. The J segment lost 4 bases and the V segment lost 5 bases, leaving 11 bases of the junction unmatched. The CDR3 extends over 16 amino acids. In DNA form, the CDR3 reads TGTGCCAGCAGCATATTTCCGGGACAGACTAATCAGCCCCAGCATTTT. Its translation: CASSIFPGQTNQPQHF.

This clonotype was recorded at least ten times. The chain couples TRBV4-2 to TRBJ1-1, with unresolved D. This CDR3 spans 13 amino acids. V was cut by 3 bases and J by 1 base, with 6 bases left in between. Germline V gene sequence: CDR1 LGHNA, CDR2 YNFKEQ. The chain's CDR3 is CASSQSGNTEAFF. DNA of the CDR3: TGTGCCAGCAGCCAGAGCGGGAACACTGAAGCTTTCTTT.